A single sample gave rise to the 23 T cell receptor beta chains below, sequenced in a study of shared clonotypes between healthy human individuals. TCRdb's table, derived via immunoSEQ multiplex PCR, lists solely in-frame clones and lacks some. The table records some 470,000 clones, 75% to 85% of them present only once. The sequencing input was PBMCs. The receptors stem from a woman in her thirties or forties in good health. Some clones in this sample may be carry-over from other donors' samples.

The chain recombines TRBV4-2 with TRBJ2-2, with TRBD2 matching over 8 bases. This CDR3 has 16 amino acids. Trimming at V came to 1 base and at J to 6 bases, leaving 7 bases not matched to a gene. In germline, CDR1 is LGHNA, CDR2 YNFKEQ. The DNA for the CDR3 is TGTGCCAGCAGCCAAGTGGCCGGGAGGGCCTCCGGGGAGCTGTTTTTT. It yields the protein CASSQVAGRASGELFF.

The J gene is TRBJ1-5, the V gene TRBV2; 7 bases fit TRBD1. Trimming at V came to 6 bases and at J to 6 bases, leaving 11 bases not matched to a gene. This CDR3 contains 15 residues. CDR1 and CDR2 from the germline V gene are SNHLY and FYNNEI. In nucleotides, the CDR3 is TGTGCCAGCAGCGCGTCAGGGGGAAAAGGTCAGCCCCAGCATTTT. It codes for CASSASGGKGQPQHF.

This chain uses TRBV5-1 with TRBJ1-2; no firm D call. The germline V and J ends were trimmed by 0 bases and 6 bases, with 15 bases remaining between them. CDR1 and CDR2 (germline): SGHRS, YFSETQ. The CDR3 consists of 15 residues. The CDR3 loop is CASSLGSETYNGYTF. CDR3 DNA sequence: TGCGCCAGCAGCTTGGGATCCGAGACATATAATGGCTACACCTTC.

This clone has just a few counts. This sequence joins TRBV7-2 and TRBJ2-7, with D tentatively TRBD1 (5 bases). V lost 5 bases and J 0 bases, leaving 8 bases between the germline ends. The CDR3 is 13 amino acids. Germline values: CDR1 SGHTA, CDR2 FQGNSA. The CDR3 loop reads CASSKDISYEQYF. In DNA, the CDR3 is TGTGCCAGCAGCAAGGACATCTCCTACGAGCAGTACTTC. Full variable domain (outside the CDR3, taken from reference TRBV7-2 and TRBJ2-7): GAGVSQSPSNKVTEKGKDVELRCDPISGHTALYWYRQSLGQGLEFLIYFQGNSAPDKSGLPSDRFSAERTGGSVSTLTIQRTQQEDSAVYLCASSKDISYEQYFGPGTRLTVT.

With regard to this clone: Germline is not matched at one junction end, which may reflect a read error. This rearrangement joins TRBV7-9 to TRBJ2-1, with unresolved D. This CDR3 contains 11 residues. Germline lookup yields CDR1 SEHNR and CDR2 FQNEAQ (reference sequence). Written as DNA, the CDR3 is TGTGCCAGCAGGTTAGACGATGAGCAGTTCTTC. Amino acids: CASRLDDEQFF. The entire variable domain, with the rest obtained from reference TRBV7-9 and TRBJ2-1, is as follows: DTGVSQNPRHKITKRGQNVTFRCDPISEHNRLYWYRQTLGQGPEFLTYFQNEAQLEKSRLLSDRFSAERPKGSFSTLEIQRTEQGDSAMYLCASRLDDEQFFGPGTRLTVL.

The chain carries TRBV5-1 and TRBJ2-2; 8 bases agree with TRBD2. CDR3 length: 16 residues. Germline CDR1 SGHRS, CDR2 YFSETQ. Losses at the gene ends were 4 bases for V and 1 base for J; bases not matched to a gene: 6. The CDR3 DNA is TGCGCCAGCAGCCCTTTAGCGGGATTGAACACCGGGGAGCTGTTTTTT. Protein product: CASSPLAGLNTGELFF.

Only a few counts were recorded for this clone. The V call is TRBV9, the J call TRBJ2-1; 7 nucleotides agree with TRBD2. The germline gives CDR1 SGDLS, CDR2 YYNGEE. V lost 7 bases to trimming and J lost 6 bases; unmatched junction nucleotides: 4. CDR3 length equals 12 residues. The CDR3 loop reads CASATSVNEQFF. The CDR3 DNA sequence: TGTGCCAGCGCCACTAGCGTCAATGAGCAGTTCTTC.

This chain joins TRBV21-1 and TRBJ1-5. TRBV21-1 is deemed a pseudogene. The CDR3 length is 13 residues. CDR3: CARKRYSNQPQHF. CDR3 nucleotide sequence: TGTGCCAGAAAGCGGTATAGCAATCAGCCCCAGCATTTT.

As concerns this clone: Other DNA sequences in this specimen translate into the identical CDR3. The V gene is TRBV28, the J gene TRBJ2-7, with D unresolved. This CDR3 is built from 13 residues. Germline V CDR1 and CDR2: MDHEN, SYDVKM. Trimming shortened V by 5 bases and J by 1 base, and 9 bases separated the two germline ends. CDR3 DNA sequence: TGTGCCAGCAGTCCGCCTTCTTCCTACGAGCAGTACTTC. This encodes CASSPPSSYEQYF. Full variable domain (rest looked up from reference TRBV28 and TRBJ2-7): DVKVTQSSRYLVKRTGEKVFLECVQDMDHENMFWYRQDPGLGLRLIYFSYDVKMKEKGDIPEGYSVSREKKERFSLILESASTNQTSMYLCASSPPSSYEQYFGPGTRLTVT.

The chain links TRBV18 to TRBJ2-1, with TRBD2 identical over 8 bases. Germline CDR1 and CDR2: KGHSH and LQKENI. V shed 4 bases, J shed 6 bases, and the junction held 11 bases outside the gene matches. The CDR3 loop spans 16 amino acids. For the CDR3, the DNA is TGTGCCAGCTCACAGAGAGCGGGAGATAGCGGCAATGAGCAGTTCTTC. Encoded protein: CASSQRAGDSGNEQFF.

This CDR3 is CASSSTRGHRAEAFF. DNA for the CDR3: TGTGCCAGCAGCTCTACCAGGGGGCATCGGGCTGAAGCTTTCTTT. The rearrangement links TRBV6-6 to TRBJ1-1; 8 bases agree with TRBD1. Germline values: CDR1 MNHNY, CDR2 SVGAGI (reference sequence). The ends lost 6 bases at V and 6 bases at J; junction bases unmatched: 12. This CDR3 has 15 residues.

The rearrangement joins TRBV19 to TRBJ1-5, with 10 bases lining up with TRBD1. V lost 6 bases and J lost 3; bases outside the gene matches: 5. CDR1 is LNHDA, CDR2 SQIVND, per germline (reference sequence). The CDR3 totals 15 residues. The CDR3 DNA reads as TGTGCCAGTAGGGGGGACAGGGGCTACAATCAGCCCCAGCATTTT. Translation: CASRGDRGYNQPQHF.

The chain combines TRBV18 with TRBJ2-1; either TRBD1 or TRBD2 may supply D (5 bases each). Trimming shortened V by 3 bases and J by 0 bases, and 18 bases separated the two germline ends. Germline V gene lookup returns CDR1 KGHSH and CDR2 LQKENI. The CDR3 consists of 18 residues. The CDR3 is CASSPRRGTASSYNEQFF. The CDR3 nucleotides read TGTGCCAGCTCACCGCGAAGAGGGACGGCCAGCTCCTACAATGAGCAGTTCTTC.

The V and J genes are TRBV27 and TRBJ1-6; a possible D gene is TRBD1 (6 bases). The CDR3 runs 13 residues. Germline CDR1 reads MNHEY; CDR2 reads SMNVEV (reference sequence). V was shortened by 6 bases and J by 13 bases, with 16 bases between the two germline ends. This CDR3 reads CASSLPSQGPLHF. CDR3 DNA sequence: TGTGCCAGCAGCTTACCCTCCCAGGGGCCCCTCCACTTT.

This clone was counted between two and nine times. The V and J genes are TRBV7-8 and TRBJ2-7, with unresolved D. The CDR3 runs 12 residues. Trimming removed 5 bases from V and 5 bases from J, with 10 bases in between. In germline, CDR1 is SGHVS, CDR2 FQNEAQ. CDR3 residues: CASSPKVDEQYF. Written as DNA, the CDR3 is TGTGCCAGCAGCCCCAAGGTAGACGAGCAGTACTTC.

Turning to this clone: Other nucleotide sequences in the sample specify the same CDR3. V gene TRBV7-3 combines with J gene TRBJ2-1; D is undetermined. V was pared by 5 bases and J by 0 bases, with 5 bases between. This CDR3 has 13 residues. From germline, CDR1 is SGHTA and CDR2 FQGTGA. The CDR3: CASSLGSYNEQFF. The DNA of the CDR3 is TGTGCCAGCAGCCTCGGCTCCTACAATGAGCAGTTCTTC.

The J gene is TRBJ2-7, the V gene TRBV6-5; 7 bases map to TRBD2. The CDR3 runs to 13 residues. V trimming: 6 bases; J trimming: 7 bases; junction bases outside the gene matches: 9. Germline CDR1 is MNHEY and CDR2 is SVGAGI. The CDR3 sequence: CASSRDYPREQYF. The DNA for the CDR3 is TGTGCCAGCAGCCGGGACTACCCCCGGGAGCAGTACTTC.

This clone was seen once. One end of the junction does not line up with germline, which may come from a read error. V and J are TRBV9 and TRBJ2-5; D remains unclear. The germline CDR1 and CDR2 sequences are SGDLS and YYNGEE. This CDR3 region has 14 residues. Written as DNA, the CDR3 is TGTGCCAGCAGCCCGCGACTCACGAAAGAGGCCCAGTACTTC. This gives the protein CASSPRLTKEAQYF.

The rearrangement uses TRBV30 and TRBJ2-2, with TRBD2 identical over 16 bases. This CDR3 has 15 amino acids. With V trimmed by 8 bases and J by 4 bases, 4 bases remained unmatched. Germline V gives CDR1 GTSNPN, CDR2 SVGIG (reference sequence). CDR3 in amino acids: CAGTSGRARTGELFF. In DNA form, the CDR3 reads TGTGCCGGGACTAGCGGGAGGGCCCGCACCGGGGAGCTGTTTTTT.

The rearrangement joins TRBV18 to TRBJ2-7; the D is unclear. From germline, CDR1 is KGHSH and CDR2 LQKENI. There are 9 residues in the CDR3. Trimming removed 5 bases at V and 9 bases at J, with 5 bases between. CDR3 in DNA: TGTGCCAGCTCATCCGGGCAGTACTTC. Its translation is CASSSGQYF.

The chain has TRBV7-9 and TRBJ1-2; the D gene is possibly TRBD1 (5 bases). Germline V gene data show CDR1 as SEHNR and CDR2 as FQNEAQ (reference sequence). V was shortened by 8 bases and J by 8 bases, with 21 bases between the two germline ends. The CDR3 has 14 residues. The CDR3 region is CASWPTQGLGGYTF. CDR3 bases: TGTGCCAGCTGGCCCACGCAGGGACTCGGGGGCTACACCTTC.

The chain employs TRBV28 and TRBJ2-7; 8 bases map to TRBD2. Germline CDR1 is MDHEN and CDR2 is SYDVKM. The V segment lost 7 bases and the J segment 0 bases; nucleotides outside the gene matches: 5. The CDR3 consists of 14 residues. CDR3 sequence (DNA): TGTGCCAGCACCCAGCGGGAGCGCTCCTACGAGCAGTACTTC. This translates into CASTQRERSYEQYF.

This clone appeared a few times. Relative to the germline gene, one junction end is altered; a read error may explain this. The chain employs TRBV4-2 and TRBJ1-1; D not resolved. This CDR3 has 14 residues. Germline-derived CDR1 and CDR2 are LGHNA and YNFKEQ. The CDR3 here is CASSPSPSVTEAFF. The CDR3 nucleotides are TGTGCCAGCAGCCCCTCACCTTCTGTGACTGAGGCTTTCTTT.